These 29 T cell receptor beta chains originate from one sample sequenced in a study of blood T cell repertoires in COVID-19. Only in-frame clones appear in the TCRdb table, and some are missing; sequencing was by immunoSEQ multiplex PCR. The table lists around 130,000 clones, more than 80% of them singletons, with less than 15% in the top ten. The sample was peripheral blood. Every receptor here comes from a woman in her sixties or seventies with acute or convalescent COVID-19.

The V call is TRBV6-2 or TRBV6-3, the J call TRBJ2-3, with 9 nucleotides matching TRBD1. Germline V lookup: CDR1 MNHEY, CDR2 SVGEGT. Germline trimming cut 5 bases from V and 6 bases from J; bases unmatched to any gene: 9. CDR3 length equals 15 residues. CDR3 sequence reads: CASSPHGQGRDTQYF. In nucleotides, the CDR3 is TGTGCCAGCAGTCCCCACGGACAGGGGAGGGATACGCAGTATTTT.

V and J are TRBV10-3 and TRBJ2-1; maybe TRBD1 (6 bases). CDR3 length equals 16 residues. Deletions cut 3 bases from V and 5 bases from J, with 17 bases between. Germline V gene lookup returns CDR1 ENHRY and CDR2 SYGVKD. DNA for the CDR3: TGTGCCATCAGTGACGTCAGGGGCCTTACCAACAATGAGCAGTTCTTC. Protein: CAISDVRGLTNNEQFF.

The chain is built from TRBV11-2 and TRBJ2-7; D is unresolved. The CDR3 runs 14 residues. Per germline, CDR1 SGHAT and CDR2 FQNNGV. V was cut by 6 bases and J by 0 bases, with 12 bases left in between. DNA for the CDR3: TGTGCCAGCAGAAGAGGTTTTAGCTCCTACGAGCAGTACTTC. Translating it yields CASRRGFSSYEQYF. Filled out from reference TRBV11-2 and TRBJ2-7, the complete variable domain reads EAGVAQSPRYKIIEKRQSVAFWCNPISGHATLYWYQQILGQGPKLLIQFQNNGVVDDSQLPKDRFSAERLKGVDSTLKIQPAKLEDSAVYLCASRRGFSSYEQYFGPGTRLTVT.

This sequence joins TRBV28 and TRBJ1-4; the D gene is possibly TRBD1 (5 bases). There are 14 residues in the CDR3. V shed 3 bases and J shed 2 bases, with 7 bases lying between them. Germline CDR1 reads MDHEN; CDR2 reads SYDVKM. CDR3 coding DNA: TGTGCCAGCAGTTTTGGGGGGACTAATGAAAAACTGTTTTTT. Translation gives CASSFGGTNEKLFF.

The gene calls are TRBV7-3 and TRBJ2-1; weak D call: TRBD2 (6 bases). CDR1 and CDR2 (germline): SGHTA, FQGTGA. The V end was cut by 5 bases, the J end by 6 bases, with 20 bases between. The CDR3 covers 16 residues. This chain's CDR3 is CASSTMTSSGGNEQFF. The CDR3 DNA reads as TGTGCCAGCAGCACAATGACTAGTAGCGGCGGCAATGAGCAGTTCTTC.

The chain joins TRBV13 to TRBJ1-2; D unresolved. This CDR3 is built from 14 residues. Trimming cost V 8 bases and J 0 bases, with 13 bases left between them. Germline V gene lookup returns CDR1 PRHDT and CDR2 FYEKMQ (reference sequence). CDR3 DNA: TGTGCCAGCCGCCGCGGGTTTGCTAACTATGGCTACACCTTC. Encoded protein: CASRRGFANYGYTF.

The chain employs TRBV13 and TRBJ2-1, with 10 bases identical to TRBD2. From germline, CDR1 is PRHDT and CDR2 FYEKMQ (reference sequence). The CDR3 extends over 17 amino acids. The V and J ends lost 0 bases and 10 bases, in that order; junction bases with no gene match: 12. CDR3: CASSLGGAGGLRREQFF. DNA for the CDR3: TGTGCCAGCAGCTTAGGAGGAGCGGGGGGGCTACGTAGGGAGCAGTTCTTC. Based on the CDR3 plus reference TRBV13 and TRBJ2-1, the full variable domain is AAGVIQSPRHLIKEKRETATLKCYPIPRHDTVYWYQQGPGQDPQFLISFYEKMQSDKGSIPDRFSAQQFSDYHSELNMSSLELGDSALYFCASSLGGAGGLRREQFFGPGTRLTVL.

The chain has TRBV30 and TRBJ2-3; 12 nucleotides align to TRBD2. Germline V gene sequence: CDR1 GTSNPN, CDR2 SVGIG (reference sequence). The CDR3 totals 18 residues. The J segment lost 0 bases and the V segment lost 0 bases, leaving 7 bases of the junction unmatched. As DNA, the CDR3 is TGTGCCTGGAGTGTTACGAGGACTAGCGGGGTTAGCACAGATACGCAGTATTTT. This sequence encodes CAWSVTRTSGVSTDTQYF.

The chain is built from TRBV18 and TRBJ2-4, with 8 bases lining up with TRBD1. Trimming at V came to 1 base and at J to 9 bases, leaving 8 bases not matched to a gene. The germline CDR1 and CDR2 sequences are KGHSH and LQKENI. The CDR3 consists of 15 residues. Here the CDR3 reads CASSPRAQGGAIQYF. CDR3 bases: TGTGCCAGCTCACCACGGGCACAGGGGGGAGCCATTCAGTACTTC. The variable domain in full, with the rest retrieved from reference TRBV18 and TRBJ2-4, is NAGVMQNPRHLVRRRGQEARLRCSPMKGHSHVYWYRQLPEEGLKFMVYLQKENIIDESGMPKERFSAEFPKEGPSILRIQQVVRGDSAAYFCASSPRAQGGAIQYFGAGTRLSVL.

CDR3 nucleotides: TGTGCCAGTAGTATGGCCCCAGGGAAAAATCAGCCCCAGCATTTT. As protein: CASSMAPGKNQPQHF. J is TRBJ1-5 and V is TRBV19; D is perhaps TRBD1 (5 bases). This CDR3 contains 15 residues. Germline CDR1 reads LNHDA; CDR2 reads SQIVND (reference sequence). V lost 3 bases and J lost 4, with 13 bases in between.

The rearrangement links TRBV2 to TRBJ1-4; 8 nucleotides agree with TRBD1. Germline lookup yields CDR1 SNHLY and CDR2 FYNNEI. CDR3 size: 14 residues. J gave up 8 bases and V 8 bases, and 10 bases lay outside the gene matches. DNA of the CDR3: TGTGCCAGCTCCCGTGGGACAGGAGGGGAAAAACTGTTTTTT. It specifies CASSRGTGGEKLFF.

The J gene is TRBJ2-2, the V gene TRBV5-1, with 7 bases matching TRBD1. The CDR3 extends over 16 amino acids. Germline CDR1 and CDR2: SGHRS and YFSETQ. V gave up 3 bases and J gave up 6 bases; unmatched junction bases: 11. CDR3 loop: CASSSFTGEKAGELFF. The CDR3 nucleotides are TGCGCCAGCAGCTCCTTTACAGGGGAGAAGGCCGGGGAGCTGTTTTTT. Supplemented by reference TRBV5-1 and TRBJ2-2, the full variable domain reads KAGVTQTPRYLIKTRGQQVTLSCSPISGHRSVSWYQQTPGQGLQFLFEYFSETQRNKGNFPGRFSGRQFSNSRSEMNVSTLELGDSALYLCASSSFTGEKAGELFFGEGSRLTVL.

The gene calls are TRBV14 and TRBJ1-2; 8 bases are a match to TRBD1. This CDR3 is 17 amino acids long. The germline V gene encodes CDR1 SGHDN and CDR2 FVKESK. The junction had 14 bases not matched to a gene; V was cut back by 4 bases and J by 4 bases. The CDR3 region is CASSPDRGYPFAYGYTF. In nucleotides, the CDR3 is TGTGCCAGCAGCCCCGACAGGGGCTACCCCTTTGCCTATGGCTACACCTTC.

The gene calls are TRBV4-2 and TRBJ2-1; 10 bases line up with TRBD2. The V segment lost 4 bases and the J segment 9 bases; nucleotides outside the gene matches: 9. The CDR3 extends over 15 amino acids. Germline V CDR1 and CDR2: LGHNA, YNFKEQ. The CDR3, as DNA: TGTGCCAGCAGCCCTACTAGCGGGGCAGCAAGTGAGCAGTTCTTC. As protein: CASSPTSGAASEQFF.

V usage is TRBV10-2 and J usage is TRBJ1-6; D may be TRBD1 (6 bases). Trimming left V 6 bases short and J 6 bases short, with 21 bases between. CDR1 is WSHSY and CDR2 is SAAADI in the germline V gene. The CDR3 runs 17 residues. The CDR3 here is CASRETGTGHSNSPLHF. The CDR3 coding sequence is TGCGCCAGCAGGGAAACAGGGACGGGGCATAGTAATTCACCCCTCCACTTT.

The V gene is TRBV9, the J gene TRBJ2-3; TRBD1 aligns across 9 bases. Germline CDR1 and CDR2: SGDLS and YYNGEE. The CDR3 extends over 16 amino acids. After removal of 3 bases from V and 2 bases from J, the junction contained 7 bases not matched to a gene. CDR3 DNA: TGTGCCAGCAGCGCCCCGGGACAGGGCATCACAGATACGCAGTATTTT. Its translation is CASSAPGQGITDTQYF.

CDR3 sequence: CASSLVTGGNQPQHF. CDR3 coding DNA: TGTGCCAGCAGCTTAGTTACAGGGGGTAATCAGCCCCAGCATTTT. The rearrangement joins TRBV7-8 to TRBJ1-5; 8 nucleotides agree with TRBD1. The V segment lost 1 base and the J segment 4 bases; nucleotides outside the gene matches: 3. This CDR3 is 15 amino acids long. CDR1 is SGHVS and CDR2 is FQNEAQ in the germline V gene.

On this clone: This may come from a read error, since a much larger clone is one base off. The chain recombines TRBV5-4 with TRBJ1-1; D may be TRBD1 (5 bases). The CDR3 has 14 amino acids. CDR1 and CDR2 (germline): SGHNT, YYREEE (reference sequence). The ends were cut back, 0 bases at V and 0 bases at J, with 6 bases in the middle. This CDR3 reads CASSLGQMNTEAFF. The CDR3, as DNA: TGTGCCAGCAGCTTGGGACAGATGAACACTGAAGCTTTCTTT.

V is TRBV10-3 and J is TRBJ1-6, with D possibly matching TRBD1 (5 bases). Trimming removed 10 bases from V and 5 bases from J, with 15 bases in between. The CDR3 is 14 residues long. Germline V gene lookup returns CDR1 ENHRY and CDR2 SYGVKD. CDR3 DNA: TGTGCCACCGGAGGGGACGGAAATAATTCACCCCTCCACTTT. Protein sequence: CATGGDGNNSPLHF.

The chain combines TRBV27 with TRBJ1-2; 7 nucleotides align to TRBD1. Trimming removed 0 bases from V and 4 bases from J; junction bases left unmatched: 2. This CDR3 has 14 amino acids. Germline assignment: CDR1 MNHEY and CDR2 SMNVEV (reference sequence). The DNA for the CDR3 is TGTGCCAGCAGTTTATCGTGGACAGGCTATGGCTACACCTTC. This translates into CASSLSWTGYGYTF.

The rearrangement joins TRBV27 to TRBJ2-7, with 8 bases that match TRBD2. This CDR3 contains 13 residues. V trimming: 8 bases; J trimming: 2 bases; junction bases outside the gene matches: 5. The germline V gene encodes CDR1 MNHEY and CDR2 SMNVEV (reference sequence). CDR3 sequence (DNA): TGTGCCAGCGCCCTCGGGGGGGCCTACGAGCAGTACTTC. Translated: CASALGGAYEQYF.

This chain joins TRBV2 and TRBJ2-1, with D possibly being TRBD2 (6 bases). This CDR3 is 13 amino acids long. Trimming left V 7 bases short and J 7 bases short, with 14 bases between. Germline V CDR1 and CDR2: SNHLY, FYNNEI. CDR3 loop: CASKDEGRNEQFF. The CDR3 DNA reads TGTGCCAGCAAGGACGAGGGGAGGAATGAGCAGTTCTTC.

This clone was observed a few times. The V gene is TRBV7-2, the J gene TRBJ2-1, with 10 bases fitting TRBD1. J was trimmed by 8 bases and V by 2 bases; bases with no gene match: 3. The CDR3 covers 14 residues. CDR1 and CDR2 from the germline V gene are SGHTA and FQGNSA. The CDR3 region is CASSLSGTGDEQFF. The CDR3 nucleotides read TGTGCCAGCAGCTTAAGCGGGACAGGGGATGAGCAGTTCTTC.

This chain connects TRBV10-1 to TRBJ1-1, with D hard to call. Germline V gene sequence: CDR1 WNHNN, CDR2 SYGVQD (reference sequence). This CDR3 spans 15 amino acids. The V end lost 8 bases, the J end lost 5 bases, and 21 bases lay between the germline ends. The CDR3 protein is CASRFVRRDGTEAFF. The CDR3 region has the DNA TGCGCCAGCCGATTTGTTAGGAGGGATGGTACTGAAGCTTTCTTT.

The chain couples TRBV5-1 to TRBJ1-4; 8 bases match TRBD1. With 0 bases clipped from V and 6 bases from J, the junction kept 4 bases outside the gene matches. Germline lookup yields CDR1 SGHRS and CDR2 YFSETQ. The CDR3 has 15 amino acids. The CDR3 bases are TGCGCCAGCAGCTTGGGGGGACAGGCCCATGAAAAACTGTTTTTT. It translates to CASSLGGQAHEKLFF.

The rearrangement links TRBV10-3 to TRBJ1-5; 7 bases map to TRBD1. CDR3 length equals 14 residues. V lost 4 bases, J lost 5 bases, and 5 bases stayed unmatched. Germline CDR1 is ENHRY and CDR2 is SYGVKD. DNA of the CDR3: TGTGCCATCAGTGGGGACAGATTGGATCAGCCCCAGCATTTT. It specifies CAISGDRLDQPQHF.

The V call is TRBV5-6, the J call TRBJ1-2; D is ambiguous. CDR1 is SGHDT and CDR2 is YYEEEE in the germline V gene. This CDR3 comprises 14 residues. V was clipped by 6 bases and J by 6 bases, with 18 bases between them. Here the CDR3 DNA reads TGTGCCAGCAACCCGTTGAGGGTTGGAGATGGCTACACCTTC. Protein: CASNPLRVGDGYTF.

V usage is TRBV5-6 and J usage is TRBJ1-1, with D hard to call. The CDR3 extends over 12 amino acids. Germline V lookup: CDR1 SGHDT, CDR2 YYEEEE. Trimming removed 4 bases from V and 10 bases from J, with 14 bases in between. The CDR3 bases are TGTGCCAGCAGCCAGCCCCCCCGGGGAGCTTTCTTT. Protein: CASSQPPRGAFF.

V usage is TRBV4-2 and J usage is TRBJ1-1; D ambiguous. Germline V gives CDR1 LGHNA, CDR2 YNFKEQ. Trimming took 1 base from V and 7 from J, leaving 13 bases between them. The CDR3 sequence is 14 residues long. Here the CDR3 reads CASSQVGVAGEAFF. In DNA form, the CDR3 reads TGTGCCAGCAGCCAAGTGGGTGTGGCAGGTGAAGCTTTCTTT.